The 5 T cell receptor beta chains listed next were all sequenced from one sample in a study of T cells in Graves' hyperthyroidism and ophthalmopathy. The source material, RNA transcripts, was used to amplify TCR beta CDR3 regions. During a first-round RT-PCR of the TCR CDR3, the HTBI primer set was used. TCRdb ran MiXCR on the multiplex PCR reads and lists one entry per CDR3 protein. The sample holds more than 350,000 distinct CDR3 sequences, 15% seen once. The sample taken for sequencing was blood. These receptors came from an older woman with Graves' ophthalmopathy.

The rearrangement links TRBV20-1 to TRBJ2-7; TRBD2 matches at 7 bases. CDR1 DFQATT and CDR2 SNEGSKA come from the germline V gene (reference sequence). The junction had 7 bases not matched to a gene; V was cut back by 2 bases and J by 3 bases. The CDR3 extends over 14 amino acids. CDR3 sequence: CSARLLAEGYEQYF. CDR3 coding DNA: TGCAGTGCTAGATTGCTAGCGGAGGGCTACGAGCAGTACTTC.

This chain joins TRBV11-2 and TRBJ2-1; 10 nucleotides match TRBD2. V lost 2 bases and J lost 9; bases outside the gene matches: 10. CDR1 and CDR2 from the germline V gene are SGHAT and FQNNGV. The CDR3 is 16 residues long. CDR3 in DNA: TGTGCCAGCAGCTTAATAAGGCTAGCGGGAGAGTCTGAGCAGTTCTTC. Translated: CASSLIRLAGESEQFF.

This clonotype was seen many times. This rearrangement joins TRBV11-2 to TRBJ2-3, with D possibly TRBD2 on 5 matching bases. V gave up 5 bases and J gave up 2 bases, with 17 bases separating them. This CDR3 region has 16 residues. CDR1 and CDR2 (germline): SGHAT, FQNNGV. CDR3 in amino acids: CASSPPQRLSTDTQYF. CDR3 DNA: TGTGCCAGCAGCCCCCCCCAGCGGTTGTCCACAGATACGCAGTATTTT.

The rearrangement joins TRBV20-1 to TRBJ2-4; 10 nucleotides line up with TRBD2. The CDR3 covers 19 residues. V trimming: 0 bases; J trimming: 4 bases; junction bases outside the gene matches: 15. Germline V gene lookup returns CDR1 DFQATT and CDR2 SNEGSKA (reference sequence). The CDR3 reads CSARDTRSSGRRGKNIQYF. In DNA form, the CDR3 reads TGCAGTGCTAGAGATACGAGGTCTAGCGGGAGAAGGGGGAAAAACATTCAGTACTTC.

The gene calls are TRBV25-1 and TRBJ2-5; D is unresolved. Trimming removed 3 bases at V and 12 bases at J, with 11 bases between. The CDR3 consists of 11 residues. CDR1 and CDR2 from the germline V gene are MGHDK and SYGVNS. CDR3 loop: CASSDPTVEYF. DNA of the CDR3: TGTGCCAGCAGTGATCCGACGGTTGAGTACTTC.